The clone carrying this T cell receptor beta chain was recorded a few times. TCRdb redid the calling of the 5' RACE reads with MiXCR, one entry per CDR3 protein. The sample yields around 60,000 distinct CDR3 sequences, around 10% seen once. CDR1 is SGHTA, CDR2 FQGNSA, per germline. The CDR3 consists of 14 residues. Trimming removed 4 bases at V and 5 bases at J, with 13 bases between. This specimen comes from a study of early T cells in non-severe SARS-CoV-2 infection. At the level of the study: Alpha and beta chains were unpaired, from unsorted whole-blood bulk RNA.

The sequencing used whole blood, collected at baseline. The J gene is TRBJ2-3, the V gene TRBV7-2, with D possibly matching TRBD2 (5 bases). The TCR sequence derives from an adult who was a healthcare worker with PCR-confirmed SARS-CoV-2 infection or an uninfected control (not recorded which). CDR3 sequence (DNA): TGTGCCAGCAGCTCCGGGAACAGAGGAGATACGCAGTATTTT. It is translated as CASSSGNRGDTQYF.